The 24 T cell receptor beta chains below come from one sample, sequenced in a study of CD8 T cells in ankylosing spondylitis. TCRdb re-analysed the 5' RACE reads in MiXCR, keeping a single row per CDR3 protein. Found here are 250,000 to 300,000 distinct CDR3 sequences, 20% of them singletons; the top ten hold 7.5% to 9%. The material sequenced was blood, either unsorted or a sorted T cell fraction (not recorded which). The receptors were gathered from a male donor with ankylosing spondylitis or in good health (not recorded which).

This clonotype was counted a few times. The rearrangement uses TRBV20-1 and TRBJ2-2, with TRBD2 identical over 10 bases. Losses at the gene ends were 6 bases for V and 6 bases for J; bases not matched to a gene: 10. The CDR3 has 15 amino acids. Germline-derived CDR1 and CDR2 are DFQATT and SNEGSKA (reference sequence). In nucleotides, the CDR3 is TGCAGTGCCCTACTAGCGGGGTCGTTGCCCGGGGAGCTGTTTTTT. Protein sequence: CSALLAGSLPGELFF.

There are a few counts of this clonotype. This sequence joins TRBV24-1 and TRBJ1-2; D may be TRBD1 (6 bases). This CDR3 spans 15 amino acids. V gave up 5 bases and J gave up 5 bases, with 17 bases separating them. Germline lookup yields CDR1 KGHDR and CDR2 SFDVKD. CDR3: CATSGQDSELYGYTF. DNA of the CDR3: TGTGCCACCAGTGGACAGGACAGTGAGCTTTATGGCTACACCTTC.

This clonotype has just a few counts. V and J are TRBV6-4 and TRBJ2-1; 7 nucleotides agree with TRBD2. This CDR3 has 13 residues. Germline V gene lookup returns CDR1 MRHNA and CDR2 SNTAGT. After removal of 3 bases from V and 8 bases from J, the junction contained 4 bases not matched to a gene. Here the CDR3 DNA reads TGTGCCAGCAGTGAAGTAGCGGGTTATGAGCAGTTCTTC. Encoded protein: CASSEVAGYEQFF.

The gene calls are TRBV20-1 and TRBJ1-5; 7 bases agree with TRBD1. V trimming: 5 bases; J trimming: 7 bases; junction bases outside the gene matches: 5. Germline CDR1 is DFQATT and CDR2 is SNEGSKA (reference sequence). The CDR3 is made up of 12 amino acids. DNA for the CDR3: TGCAGTGCTCCGCAGGGGGGACAGCCCCAGCATTTT. This codes for CSAPQGGQPQHF.

This clonotype was found a few times. This chain uses TRBV9 with TRBJ1-1, with D perhaps TRBD1 (6 bases). From germline, CDR1 is SGDLS and CDR2 YYNGEE. The CDR3 runs to 13 residues. The V end lost 3 bases, the J end lost 5 bases, and 11 bases lay between the germline ends. CDR3 nucleotides: TGTGCCAGCAGCGACCCTACAGGGACTGAAGCTTTCTTT. Protein: CASSDPTGTEAFF.

The chain carries TRBV5-1 and TRBJ2-1, with 12 bases that match TRBD2. The length of the CDR3 is 14 residues. J was trimmed by 6 bases and V by 7 bases; bases with no gene match: 5. CDR1 SGHRS and CDR2 YFSETQ come from the germline V gene. DNA for the CDR3: TGCGCCAGCTTCGGACTAGCGGGGACCAATGAGCAGTTCTTC. Translating it yields CASFGLAGTNEQFF.

This clonotype has at least ten counts. This chain links TRBV7-3 with TRBJ1-1, with D unclear. This CDR3 contains 13 residues. The V end was cut by 1 base, the J end by 5 bases, with 8 bases between. CDR1 and CDR2 from the germline V gene are SGHTA and FQGTGA. This chain's CDR3 is CASSLNEGTEAFF. In nucleotides, the CDR3 is TGTGCCAGCAGCTTAAACGAGGGAACTGAAGCTTTCTTT.

J is TRBJ1-2 and V is TRBV20-1; a possible D gene is TRBD1 (6 bases). Germline CDR1 reads DFQATT; CDR2 reads SNEGSKA (reference sequence). The CDR3 is 16 amino acids. V gave up 3 bases and J gave up 0 bases, with 17 bases separating them. The CDR3 bases are TGCAGTGCTAGTGCCGGGCAGGGGACCTCTAACTATGGCTACACCTTC. Its protein is CSASAGQGTSNYGYTF.

This clonotype was observed many times. This rearrangement joins TRBV10-3 to TRBJ1-1; the D gene is possibly TRBD1 (5 bases). Trimming cost V 10 bases and J 0 bases, with 12 bases left between them. Germline-derived CDR1 and CDR2 are ENHRY and SYGVKD. CDR3 length equals 13 residues. The CDR3 region has the DNA TGTGCCACACTCGAGGGACTGAACACTGAAGCTTTCTTT. Amino acids: CATLEGLNTEAFF.

The DNA of the CDR3 is TGTGCCAGCAGCTTGAGAGTACGTTCGGCTAATGAAAAACTGTTTTTT. Encoded protein: CASSLRVRSANEKLFF. This chain links TRBV5-5 with TRBJ1-4; unclear D gene. This CDR3 contains 16 residues. Trimming pared 1 base from V and 3 bases from J, leaving 13 bases between. CDR1 and CDR2 (germline): SGHKS, YYEKEE (reference sequence).

This clonotype was counted once. The V call is TRBV7-8, the J call TRBJ2-3; the match to TRBD1 covers 8 bases. Germline V gene sequence: CDR1 SGHVS, CDR2 FQNEAQ. The CDR3 is 18 amino acids. Germline trimming cut 4 bases from V and 0 bases from J; bases unmatched to any gene: 12. The CDR3 DNA reads as TGTGCCAGCAGCTCAGACCCGTTGGACAGGGATAGCACAGATACGCAGTATTTT. The encoded protein is CASSSDPLDRDSTDTQYF. Drawing the rest from reference TRBV7-8 and TRBJ2-3, the complete variable domain is GAGVSQSPRYKVAKRGQDVALRCDPISGHVSLFWYQQALGQGPEFLTYFQNEAQLDKSGLPSDRFFAERPEGSVSTLKIQRTQQEDSAVYLCASSSDPLDRDSTDTQYFGPGTRLTVL.

This chain connects TRBV4-1 to TRBJ2-2; 7 bases are a match to TRBD1. Trimming removed 1 base from V and 6 bases from J; junction bases left unmatched: 8. This CDR3 region has 16 residues. Germline loops: CDR1 MGHRA, CDR2 YSYEKL. CDR3 nucleotide sequence: TGCGCCAGCAGCCAAGCGGGACAGAGCCTTCCCGGGGAGCTGTTTTTT. Encoded protein: CASSQAGQSLPGELFF.

This sequence joins TRBV5-1 and TRBJ2-2; 7 positions match TRBD1. This CDR3 is 15 amino acids long. Unmatched junction bases numbered 6, after V lost 4 bases and J lost 3 bases. Germline V lookup: CDR1 SGHRS, CDR2 YFSETQ. This CDR3 reads CASSVTGTDTGELFF. CDR3 bases: TGCGCCAGCAGCGTGACAGGGACGGACACCGGGGAGCTGTTTTTT.

This clonotype was observed many times. This chain connects TRBV24-1 to TRBJ1-5, with D hard to call. Germline V gives CDR1 KGHDR, CDR2 SFDVKD. CDR3 length equals 12 residues. Trimming removed 0 bases from V and 6 bases from J, with 2 bases in between. The CDR3 DNA reads as TGTGCCACCAGTGATTTGGGTCAGCCCCAGCATTTT. It yields the protein CATSDLGQPQHF.

This clonotype was counted a single time. The chain has TRBV29-1 and TRBJ2-5; D perhaps matches TRBD2 (5 bases). The V gene lost 4 bases and the J gene lost 6 bases, with 18 bases spanning the gap. The CDR3 loop spans 14 amino acids. The germline gives CDR1 SQVTM, CDR2 ANQGSEA. The CDR3 region has the DNA TGCAGCGTTGTCCCCAAGGGAGCCCGCCAGACCCAGTACTTC. It is translated as CSVVPKGARQTQYF.

V is TRBV6-1 and J is TRBJ2-2; TRBD1 matches at 7 bases. This CDR3 has 14 residues. Trimming at V came to 6 bases and at J to 4 bases, leaving 5 bases not matched to a gene. Germline V gene sequence: CDR1 MNHNS, CDR2 SASEGT. In nucleotides, the CDR3 is TGTGCCAGCAGACATAGACAGGGCACCGGGGAGCTGTTTTTT. As protein: CASRHRQGTGELFF.

The chain couples TRBV6-1 to TRBJ1-3; perhaps TRBD1 as D (6 bases). Germline values: CDR1 MNHNS, CDR2 SASEGT. The CDR3 covers 13 residues. V lost 4 bases, J lost 16 bases, and 20 bases lay in between. CDR3 amino acids: CASSASKLTGFYF. CDR3 bases: TGTGCCAGCAGTGCATCCAAACTCACAGGGTTCTATTTT.

This clonotype was observed at least ten times. J is TRBJ2-1 and V is TRBV20-1; no clear D. V lost 1 base and J 2 bases, leaving 6 bases between the germline ends. The CDR3 is 13 amino acids. Per germline, CDR1 DFQATT and CDR2 SNEGSKA (reference sequence). CDR3 bases: TGCAGTGCTAGAGGACTTACCTACAATGAGCAGTTCTTC. Residues: CSARGLTYNEQFF.

This clonotype was seen at least ten times. The rearrangement links TRBV6-5 to TRBJ2-2; the match to TRBD1 covers 9 bases. The V gene's germline CDR1 is MNHEY and CDR2 SVGAGI. The CDR3 is 16 amino acids. Germline trimming cut 2 bases from V and 2 bases from J; bases unmatched to any gene: 3. CDR3 DNA sequence: TGTGCCAGCAGTTACGGGACAGGGAGTAACACCGGGGAGCTGTTTTTT. Translating gives CASSYGTGSNTGELFF.

This clonotype was counted a few times. The CDR3 DNA sequence: TGCAGCGCCACAAGAGACACCGGGGAGCTGTTTTTT. It is translated as CSATRDTGELFF. V and J are TRBV29-1 and TRBJ2-2; D unclear. V was cut by 7 bases and J by 3 bases, with 9 bases left in between. The germline V gene encodes CDR1 SQVTM and CDR2 ANQGSEA. The CDR3 runs 12 residues.

This clonotype occurred many times. The genes are TRBV19 and TRBJ1-5, with D possibly matching TRBD1 (6 bases). This CDR3 region has 20 residues. The V end was cut by 6 bases, the J end by 0 bases, with 27 bases between. Germline V gene sequence: CDR1 LNHDA, CDR2 SQIVND (reference sequence). CDR3 bases: TGTGCCAGTAGCAATTCGGTCGGGACATCGTACGGTTATAGCAATCAGCCCCAGCATTTT. Translation: CASSNSVGTSYGYSNQPQHF.

Many counts were recorded for this clonotype. The V call is TRBV29-1, the J call TRBJ2-1, with D unresolved. Germline values: CDR1 SQVTM, CDR2 ANQGSEA. This CDR3 comprises 12 residues. V lost 0 bases and J lost 12, with 12 bases in between. DNA of the CDR3: TGCAGCGTTGAAGATCCCACCTCACGGCAGTTCTTC. This encodes CSVEDPTSRQFF.

This clonotype was seen ten or more times. The J gene is TRBJ2-2, the V gene TRBV5-1; D gene unclear. This CDR3 contains 13 residues. Germline CDR1 is SGHRS and CDR2 is YFSETQ. The V and J ends lost 2 bases and 4 bases respectively, with 6 bases between them. The CDR3, as DNA: TGCGCCAGCAGCTTCCGGGTCACCGGGGAGCTGTTTTTT. Translated, it gives CASSFRVTGELFF.

The chain links TRBV28 to TRBJ1-5; 9 positions agree with TRBD1. This CDR3 is 15 amino acids long. V gave up 7 bases and J gave up 3 bases; unmatched junction bases: 7. Germline loops: CDR1 MDHEN, CDR2 SYDVKM. The CDR3 sequence is CASTRDRDFNQPQHF. Written as DNA, the CDR3 is TGTGCCAGCACCAGGGACAGGGATTTCAATCAGCCCCAGCATTTT.